Sequencing of this T cell receptor beta chain was carried out in a study of shared clonotypes between healthy human individuals. This clone was observed a few times. Germline V gene sequence: CDR1 LGHNT, CDR2 FRNRAP. This CDR3 comprises 14 residues. The junction had 8 bases not matched to a gene; V was cut back by 7 bases and J by 6 bases. Clones were sequenced by immunoSEQ multiplex PCR, and TCRdb holds only the in-frame ones, with some missing. The profile covers millions of clones, with just over 90% appearing a single time and roughly 0.36% taken by the ten largest. The sample consisted of naive CD4+ T cells from PBMCs. Indicated subset: CD45RA+ positively selected. The chain is built from TRBV12-5 and TRBJ2-1, with 8 bases that match TRBD1. The sequence came from a man between 18 and 35 years old in good health. Some clones in this sample may be carry-over from other donors' samples. In nucleotides, the CDR3 is TGTGCTAGTGCCAGGGGGCCATCAGGCAATGAGCAGTTCTTC. Protein product: CASARGPSGNEQFF.